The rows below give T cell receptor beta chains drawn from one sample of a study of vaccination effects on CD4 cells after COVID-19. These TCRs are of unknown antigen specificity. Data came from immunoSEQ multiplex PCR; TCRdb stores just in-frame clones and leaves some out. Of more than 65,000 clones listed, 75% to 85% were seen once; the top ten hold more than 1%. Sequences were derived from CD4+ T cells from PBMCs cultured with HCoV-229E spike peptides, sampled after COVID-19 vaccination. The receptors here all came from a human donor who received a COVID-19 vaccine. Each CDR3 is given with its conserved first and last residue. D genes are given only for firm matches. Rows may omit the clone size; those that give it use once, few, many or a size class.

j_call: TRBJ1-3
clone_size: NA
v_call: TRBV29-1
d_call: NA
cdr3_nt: TGCAGCGTCGATCCAGTCGGCCAGGGTCGGGGAAACACCATATATTTT
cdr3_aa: CSVDPVGQGRGNTIYF

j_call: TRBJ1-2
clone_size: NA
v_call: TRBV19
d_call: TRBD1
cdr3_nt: TGTGCCAGTCTAGGACAGGGGGAGATCTACACCTTC
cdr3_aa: CASLGQGEIYTF

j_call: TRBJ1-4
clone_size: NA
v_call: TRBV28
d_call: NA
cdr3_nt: TGTGCCAGCAGTAGTACAGGAGCAACTAATGAAAAACTGTTTTTT
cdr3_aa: CASSSTGATNEKLFF

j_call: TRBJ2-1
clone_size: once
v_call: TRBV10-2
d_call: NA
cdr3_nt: TGCGCCAGCAGTGAGTCCCGCTCCTACAATGAGCAGTTCTTC
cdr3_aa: CASSESRSYNEQFF

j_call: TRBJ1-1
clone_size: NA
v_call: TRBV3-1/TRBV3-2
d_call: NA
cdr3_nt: TGTGCCAGCAGCCACCCAGGTCGCACTGAAGCTTTCTTT
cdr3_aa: CASSHPGRTEAFF

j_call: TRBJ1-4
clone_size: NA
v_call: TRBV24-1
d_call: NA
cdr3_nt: TGTGCCACCAGTGAAGACAGATATGAAAAACTGTTTTTT
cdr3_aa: CATSEDRYEKLFF

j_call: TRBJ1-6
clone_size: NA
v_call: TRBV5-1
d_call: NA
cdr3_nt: TGCGCCAGCAGCTCCGGGGCCTCGGGTTCACCCCTCCACTTT
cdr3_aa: CASSSGASGSPLHF

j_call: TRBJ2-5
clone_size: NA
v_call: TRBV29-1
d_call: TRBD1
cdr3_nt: TGCAGCGCACCGACAGGGGTGCAAGAGACCCAGTACTTC
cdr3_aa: CSAPTGVQETQYF

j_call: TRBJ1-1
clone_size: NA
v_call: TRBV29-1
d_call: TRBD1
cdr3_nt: TGCAGCGTTGATACCACAGGGGCGAACACTGAAGCTTTCTTT
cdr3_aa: CSVDTTGANTEAFF

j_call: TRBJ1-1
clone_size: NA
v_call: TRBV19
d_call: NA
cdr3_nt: TGTGCCAGTAGTACCCGGACAGCATTGAACACTGAAGCTTTCTTT
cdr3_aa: CASSTRTALNTEAFF

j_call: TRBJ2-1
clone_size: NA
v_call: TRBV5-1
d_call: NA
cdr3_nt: TGCGCCAGCAGCTTAGGAGGGGGCCTATACAATGAGCAGTTCTTC
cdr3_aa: CASSLGGGLYNEQFF

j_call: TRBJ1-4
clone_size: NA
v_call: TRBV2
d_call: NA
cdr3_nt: TGTGCCAGCACCTCGGATGTGGAAAAACTGTTTTTT
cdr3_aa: CASTSDVEKLFF

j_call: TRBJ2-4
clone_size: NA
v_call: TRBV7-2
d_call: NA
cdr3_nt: TGTGCCAGCAGCTTCCGGGGAGAAAACATTCAGTACTTC
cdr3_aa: CASSFRGENIQYF

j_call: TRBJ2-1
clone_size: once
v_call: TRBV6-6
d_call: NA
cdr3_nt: TGTGCCACCCGGACAAGCGCTGAGCAGTTCTTC
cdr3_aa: CATRTSAEQFF

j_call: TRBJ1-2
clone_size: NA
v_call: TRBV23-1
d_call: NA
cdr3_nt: TGCGCCAGCAGTCCTGTGTGGTTCGACTATGGCTACACCTTC
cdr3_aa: CASSPVWFDYGYTF

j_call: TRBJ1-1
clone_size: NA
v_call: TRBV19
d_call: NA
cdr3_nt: TGTGCCAGTAGTATTCAGGGGTTGAACACTGAAGCTTTCTTT
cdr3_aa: CASSIQGLNTEAFF

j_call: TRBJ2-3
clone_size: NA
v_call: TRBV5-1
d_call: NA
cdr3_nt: TGCGCCAGCAGCCCGGTAGGGGGCACAGATACGCAGTATTTT
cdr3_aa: CASSPVGGTDTQYF

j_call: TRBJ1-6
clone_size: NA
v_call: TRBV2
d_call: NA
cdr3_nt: TGTGCCAGCAGTGATAATTCACCCCTCCACTTT
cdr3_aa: CASSDNSPLHF